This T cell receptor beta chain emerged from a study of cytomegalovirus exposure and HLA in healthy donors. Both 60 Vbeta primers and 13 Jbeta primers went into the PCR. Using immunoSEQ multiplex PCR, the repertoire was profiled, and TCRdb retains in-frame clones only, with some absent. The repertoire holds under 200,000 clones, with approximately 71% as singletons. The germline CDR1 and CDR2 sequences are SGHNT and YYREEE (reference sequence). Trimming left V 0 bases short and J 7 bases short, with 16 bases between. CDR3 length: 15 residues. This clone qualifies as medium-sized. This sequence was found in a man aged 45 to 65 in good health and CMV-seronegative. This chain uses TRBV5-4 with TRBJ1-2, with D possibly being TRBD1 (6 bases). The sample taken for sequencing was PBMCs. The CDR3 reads CASSLGGGGISGYTF. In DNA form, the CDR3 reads TGTGCCAGCAGCTTGGGTGGGGGGGGCATCTCTGGCTACACCTTC.